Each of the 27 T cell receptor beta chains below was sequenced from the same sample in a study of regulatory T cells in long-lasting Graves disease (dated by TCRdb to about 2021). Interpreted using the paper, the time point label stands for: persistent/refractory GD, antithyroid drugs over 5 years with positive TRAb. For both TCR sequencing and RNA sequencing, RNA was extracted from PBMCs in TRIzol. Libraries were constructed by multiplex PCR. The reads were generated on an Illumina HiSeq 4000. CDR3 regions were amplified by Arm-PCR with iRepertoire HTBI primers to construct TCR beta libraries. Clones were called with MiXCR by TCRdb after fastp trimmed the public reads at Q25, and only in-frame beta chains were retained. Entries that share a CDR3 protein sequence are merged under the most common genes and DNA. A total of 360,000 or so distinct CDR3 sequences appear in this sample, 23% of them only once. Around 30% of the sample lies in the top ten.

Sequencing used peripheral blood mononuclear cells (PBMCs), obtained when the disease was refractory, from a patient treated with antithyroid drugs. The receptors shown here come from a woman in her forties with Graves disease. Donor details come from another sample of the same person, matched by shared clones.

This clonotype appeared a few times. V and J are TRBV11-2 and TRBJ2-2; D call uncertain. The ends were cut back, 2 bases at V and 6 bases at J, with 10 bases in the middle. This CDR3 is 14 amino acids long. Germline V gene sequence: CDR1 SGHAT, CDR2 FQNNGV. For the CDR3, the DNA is TGTGCCAGCAGCTTAACCCCTCTACCCGGGGAGCTGTTTTTT. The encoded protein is CASSLTPLPGELFF.

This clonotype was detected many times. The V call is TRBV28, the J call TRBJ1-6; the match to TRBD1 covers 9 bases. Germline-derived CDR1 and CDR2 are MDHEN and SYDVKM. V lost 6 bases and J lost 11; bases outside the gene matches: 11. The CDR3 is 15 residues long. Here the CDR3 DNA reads TGTGCCAGCAGGCCCGGGACAGGGTTTAAGGCACCCCTCCACTTT. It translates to CASRPGTGFKAPLHF. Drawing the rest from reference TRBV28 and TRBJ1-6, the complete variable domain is DVKVTQSSRYLVKRTGEKVFLECVQDMDHENMFWYRQDPGLGLRLIYFSYDVKMKEKGDIPEGYSVSREKKERFSLILESASTNQTSMYLCASRPGTGFKAPLHFGNGTRLTVT.

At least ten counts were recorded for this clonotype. The CDR3 DNA is TGTGCCAGCAGTTTTGCGGGATTTACGAACACCGGGGAGCTGTTTTTT. It specifies CASSFAGFTNTGELFF. The chain couples TRBV28 to TRBJ2-2, with D perhaps matching TRBD2 (6 bases). The CDR3 length is 16 residues. V dropped 3 bases and J dropped 0 bases, with 11 bases sitting between them. Germline CDR1 MDHEN, CDR2 SYDVKM.

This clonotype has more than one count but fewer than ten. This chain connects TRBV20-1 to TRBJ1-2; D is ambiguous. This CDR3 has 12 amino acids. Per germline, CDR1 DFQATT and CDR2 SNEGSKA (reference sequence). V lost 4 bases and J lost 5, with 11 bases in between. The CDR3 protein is CSAIGLPYGYTF. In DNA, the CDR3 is TGCAGTGCTATCGGACTTCCGTATGGCTACACCTTC.

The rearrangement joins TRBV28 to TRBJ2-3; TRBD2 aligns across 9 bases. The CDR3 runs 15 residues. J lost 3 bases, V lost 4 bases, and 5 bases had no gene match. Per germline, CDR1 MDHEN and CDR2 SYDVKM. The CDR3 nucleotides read TGTGCCAGCAGTTCCCCCCTAGCGGGAACAGATACGCAGTATTTT. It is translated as CASSSPLAGTDTQYF. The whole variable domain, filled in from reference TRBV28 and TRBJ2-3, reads DVKVTQSSRYLVKRTGEKVFLECVQDMDHENMFWYRQDPGLGLRLIYFSYDVKMKEKGDIPEGYSVSREKKERFSLILESASTNQTSMYLCASSSPLAGTDTQYFGPGTRLTVL.

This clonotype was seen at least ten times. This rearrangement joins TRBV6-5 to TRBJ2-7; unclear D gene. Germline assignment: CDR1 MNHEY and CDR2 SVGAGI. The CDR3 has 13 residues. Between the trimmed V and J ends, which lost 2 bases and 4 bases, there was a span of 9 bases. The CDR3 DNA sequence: TGTGCCAGCAGTTACGAATTCGGGTACGAGCAGTACTTC. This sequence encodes CASSYEFGYEQYF.

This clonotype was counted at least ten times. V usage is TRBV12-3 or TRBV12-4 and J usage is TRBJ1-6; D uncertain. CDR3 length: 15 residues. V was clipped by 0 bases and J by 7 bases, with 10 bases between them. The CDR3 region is CASSLARLKNSPLHF. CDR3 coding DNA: TGTGCCAGCAGTTTAGCGCGGTTAAAGAATTCACCCCTCCACTTT.

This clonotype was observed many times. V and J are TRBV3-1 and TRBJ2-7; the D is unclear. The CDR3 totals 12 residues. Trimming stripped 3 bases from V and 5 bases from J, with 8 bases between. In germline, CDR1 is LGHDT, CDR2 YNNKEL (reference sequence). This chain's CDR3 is CASSQTRHEQYF. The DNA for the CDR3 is TGTGCCAGCAGCCAGACGAGGCACGAGCAGTACTTC.

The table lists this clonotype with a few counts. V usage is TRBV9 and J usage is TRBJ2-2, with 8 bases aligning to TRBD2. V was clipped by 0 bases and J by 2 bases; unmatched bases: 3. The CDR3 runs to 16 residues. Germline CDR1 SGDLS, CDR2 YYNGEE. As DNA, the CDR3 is TGTGCCAGCAGCGTAGTAGCGGGACTTAACACCGGGGAGCTGTTTTTT. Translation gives CASSVVAGLNTGELFF.

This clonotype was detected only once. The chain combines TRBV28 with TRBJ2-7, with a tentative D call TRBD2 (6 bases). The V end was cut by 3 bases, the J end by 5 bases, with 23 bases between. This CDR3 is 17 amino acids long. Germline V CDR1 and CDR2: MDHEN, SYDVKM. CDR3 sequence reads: CASSFSPFGLAKDEQYF. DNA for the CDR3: TGTGCCAGCAGTTTCTCTCCCTTCGGGCTAGCGAAGGACGAGCAGTACTTC.

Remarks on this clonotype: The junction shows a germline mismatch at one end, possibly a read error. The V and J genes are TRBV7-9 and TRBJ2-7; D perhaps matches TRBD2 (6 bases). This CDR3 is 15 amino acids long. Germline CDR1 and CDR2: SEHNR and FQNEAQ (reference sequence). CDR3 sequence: CAGSFGGKGDYEQYF. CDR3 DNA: TGTGCCGGCAGCTTCGGCGGGAAAGGGGACTACGAGCAGTACTTC.

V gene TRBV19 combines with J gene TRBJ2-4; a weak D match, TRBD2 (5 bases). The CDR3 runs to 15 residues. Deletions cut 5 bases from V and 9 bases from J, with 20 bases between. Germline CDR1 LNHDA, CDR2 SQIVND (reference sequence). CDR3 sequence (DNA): TGTGCCAGTAGTGTCGCCGGGAAACAGTCGAGCATTCAGTACTTC. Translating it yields CASSVAGKQSSIQYF.

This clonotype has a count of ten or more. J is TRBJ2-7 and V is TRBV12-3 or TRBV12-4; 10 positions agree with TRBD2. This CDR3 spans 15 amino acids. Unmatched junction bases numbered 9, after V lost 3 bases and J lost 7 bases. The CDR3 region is CASSFRLAGEYEQYF. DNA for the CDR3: TGTGCCAGCAGTTTTAGGCTAGCGGGAGAGTATGAGCAGTACTTC.

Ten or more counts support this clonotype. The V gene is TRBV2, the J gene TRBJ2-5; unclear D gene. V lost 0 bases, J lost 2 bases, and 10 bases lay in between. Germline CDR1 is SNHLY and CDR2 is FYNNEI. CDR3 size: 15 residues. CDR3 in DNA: TGTGCCAGCAGTGAAGCGCGGTCGGCGCAAGAGACCCAGTACTTC. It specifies CASSEARSAQETQYF. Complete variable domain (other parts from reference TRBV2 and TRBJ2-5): EPEVTQTPSHQVTQMGQEVILRCVPISNHLYFYWYRQILGQKVEFLVSFYNNEISEKSEIFDDQFSVERPDGSNFTLKIRSTKLEDSAMYFCASSEARSAQETQYFGPGTRLLVL.

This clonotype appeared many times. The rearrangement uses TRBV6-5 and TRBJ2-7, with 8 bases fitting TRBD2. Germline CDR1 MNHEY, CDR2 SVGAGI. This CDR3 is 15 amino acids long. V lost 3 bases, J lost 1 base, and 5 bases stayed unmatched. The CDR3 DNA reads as TGTGCCAGCAGTTATAATAGCGGGACATCCTACGAGCAGTACTTC. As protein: CASSYNSGTSYEQYF.

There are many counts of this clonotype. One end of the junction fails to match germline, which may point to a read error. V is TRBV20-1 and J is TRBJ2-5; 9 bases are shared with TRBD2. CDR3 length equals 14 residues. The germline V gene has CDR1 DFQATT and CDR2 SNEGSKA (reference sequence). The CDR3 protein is CRATSGPIQETQYF. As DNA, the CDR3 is TGCAGGGCTACTAGCGGGCCCATCCAAGAGACCCAGTACTTC.

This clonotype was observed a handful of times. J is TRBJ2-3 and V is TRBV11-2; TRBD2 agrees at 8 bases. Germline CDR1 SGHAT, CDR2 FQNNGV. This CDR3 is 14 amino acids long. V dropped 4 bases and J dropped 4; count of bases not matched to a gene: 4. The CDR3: CASSSRLASDTQYF. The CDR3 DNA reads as TGTGCCAGCAGCTCTAGACTAGCGTCAGATACGCAGTATTTT.

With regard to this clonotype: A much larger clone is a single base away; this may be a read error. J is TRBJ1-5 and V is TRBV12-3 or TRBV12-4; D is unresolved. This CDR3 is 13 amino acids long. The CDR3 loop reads CVSSFGREEPQHF. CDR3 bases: TGTGTCAGCAGTTTTGGACGCGAGGAGCCCCAGCATTTT.

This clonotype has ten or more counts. In nucleotides, the CDR3 is TGTGCCAGCAGTGAAGAAGGGAAGCTGGGGTGGAAACTGTTTTTT. Translating gives CASSEEGKLGWKLFF. The chain has TRBV2 and TRBJ1-4; D uncertain. Germline loops: CDR1 SNHLY, CDR2 FYNNEI. The V end was cut by 1 base, the J end by 11 bases, with 17 bases between. The CDR3 consists of 15 residues.

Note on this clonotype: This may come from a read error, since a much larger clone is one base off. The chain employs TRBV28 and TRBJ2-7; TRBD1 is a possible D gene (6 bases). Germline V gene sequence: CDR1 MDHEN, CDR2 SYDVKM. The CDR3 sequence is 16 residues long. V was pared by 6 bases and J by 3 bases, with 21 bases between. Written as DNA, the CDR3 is TGTGCCAGCAGGAGAAGCCGGGACAAGGGGTTCTACGAGCAGTACTTC. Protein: CASRRSRDKGFYEQYF.

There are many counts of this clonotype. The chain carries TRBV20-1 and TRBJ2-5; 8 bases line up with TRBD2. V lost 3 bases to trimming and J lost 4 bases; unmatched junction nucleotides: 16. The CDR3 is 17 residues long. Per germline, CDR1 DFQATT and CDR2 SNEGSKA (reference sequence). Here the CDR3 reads CSASIPPFLREVETQYF. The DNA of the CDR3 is TGCAGTGCTAGTATCCCTCCCTTTTTGCGGGAGGTAGAGACCCAGTACTTC.

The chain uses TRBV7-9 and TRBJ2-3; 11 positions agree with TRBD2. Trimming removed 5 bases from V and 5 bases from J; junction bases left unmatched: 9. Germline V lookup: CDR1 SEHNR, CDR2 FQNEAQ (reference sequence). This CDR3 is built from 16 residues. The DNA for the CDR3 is TGTGCCAGCAGCATCCTACTAGCGGGAGTTGTAGATACGCAGTATTTT. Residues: CASSILLAGVVDTQYF.

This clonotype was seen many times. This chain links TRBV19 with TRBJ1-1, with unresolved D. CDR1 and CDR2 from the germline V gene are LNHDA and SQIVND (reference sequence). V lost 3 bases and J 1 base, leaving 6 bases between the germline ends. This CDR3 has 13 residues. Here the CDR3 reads CASSMRANTEAFF. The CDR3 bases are TGTGCCAGTAGTATGAGAGCGAACACTGAAGCTTTCTTT. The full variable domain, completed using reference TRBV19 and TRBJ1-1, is DGGITQSPKYLFRKEGQNVTLSCEQNLNHDAMYWYRQDPGQGLRLIYYSQIVNDFQKGDIAEGYSVSREKKESFPLTVTSAQKNPTAFYLCASSMRANTEAFFGQGTRLTVV.

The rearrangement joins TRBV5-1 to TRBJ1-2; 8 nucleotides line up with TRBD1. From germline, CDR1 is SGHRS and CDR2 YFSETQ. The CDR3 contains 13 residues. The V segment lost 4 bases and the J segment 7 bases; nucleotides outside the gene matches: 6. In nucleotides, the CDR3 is TGCGCCAGCAGCAATGGACAGGGTGTTGGCTACACCTTC. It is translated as CASSNGQGVGYTF.

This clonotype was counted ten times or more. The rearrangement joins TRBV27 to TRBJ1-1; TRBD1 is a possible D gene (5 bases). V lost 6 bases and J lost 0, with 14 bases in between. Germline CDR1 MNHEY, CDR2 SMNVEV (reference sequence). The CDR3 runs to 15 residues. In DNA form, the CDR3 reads TGTGCCAGCAGCCCGCATAGGGGAGTGAACACTGAAGCTTTCTTT. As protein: CASSPHRGVNTEAFF.

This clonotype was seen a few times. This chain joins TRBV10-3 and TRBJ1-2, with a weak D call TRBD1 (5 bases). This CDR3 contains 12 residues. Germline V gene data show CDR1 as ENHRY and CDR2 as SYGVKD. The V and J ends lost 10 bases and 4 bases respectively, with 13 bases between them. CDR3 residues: CATKQEGYGYTF. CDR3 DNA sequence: TGTGCCACCAAACAGGAGGGCTATGGCTACACCTTC.

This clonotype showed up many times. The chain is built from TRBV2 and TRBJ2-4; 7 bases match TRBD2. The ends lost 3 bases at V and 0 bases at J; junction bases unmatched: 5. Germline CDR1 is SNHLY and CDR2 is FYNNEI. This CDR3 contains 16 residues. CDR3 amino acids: CASSDLAALAKNIQYF. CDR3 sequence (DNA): TGTGCCAGCAGTGACCTAGCGGCACTAGCCAAAAACATTCAGTACTTC.